Listed below are T cell receptor beta chains from one sample, sequenced in a study of CD8+CD57+ T cells in acquired aplastic anemia. TCRdb independently ran MiXCR on the reads; one entry per CDR3 protein. The sample carries 250,000 to 350,000 distinct CDR3 sequences, roughly 59% recorded once. Sequences were obtained from sorted CD4+, CD8+, or CD8+CD57+ T cells (not recorded which) from PBMCs. The receptors here all came from a human donor with aplastic anemia. Each CDR3 is given with its conserved first and last residue. D genes are given only for firm matches. Clone size is not always given. Where it is, it says once, few, many or a class for expanded clones.

V: TRBV20-1
J: TRBJ2-3
size: once
D: TRBD2
DNA: TGCAGTGCTAGCTCGGGGGGGCAACGCACAGATACGCAGTATTTT
CDR3: CSASSGGQRTDTQYF

V: TRBV7-9
J: TRBJ2-5
size: -
D: TRBD2
DNA: TGCGCCAGCAGCCGTGAGCGGGAGGGAGAGCAGTACTTC
CDR3: CASSREREGEQYF

V: TRBV25-1
J: TRBJ2-5
size: many
D: TRBD2
DNA: TGTGCCAGCAGTGAAGGGGCGGGAGGGCCCTCTGAGACCCAGTACTTC
CDR3: CASSEGAGGPSETQYF

V: TRBV7-3
J: TRBJ2-7
size: -
D: -
DNA: TGTGCCAGCAGCTTACAGGGAGGCGAGCAGTACTTC
CDR3: CASSLQGGEQYF

V: TRBV24-1
J: TRBJ2-5
size: -
D: TRBD1
DNA: TGTGCCACCAGTGATTCAAGGACAGGGGTAGAGACCCAGTACTTC
CDR3: CATSDSRTGVETQYF

V: TRBV2
J: TRBJ1-1
size: many
D: -
DNA: TGTGCCAGCAGCGACGGGAGGGACACTGAAGCTTTCTTT
CDR3: CASSDGRDTEAFF

V: TRBV6-6
J: TRBJ2-7
size: -
D: TRBD1
DNA: TGTGCCAGCAGTGACTCGGGACAGGAGCAGTACTTC
CDR3: CASSDSGQEQYF

V: TRBV27
J: TRBJ1-3
size: -
D: -
DNA: TGTGCCAGCAGTTTAGGGCGGCCGAGCTCTGGAAACACCATATATTTT
CDR3: CASSLGRPSSGNTIYF

V: TRBV10-2
J: TRBJ2-7
size: many
D: -
DNA: TGCGCCAGCAGTGCGACGGGCGAGCAGTACTTC
CDR3: CASSATGEQYF

V: TRBV15
J: TRBJ2-7
size: -
D: TRBD1
DNA: TGTGCCACCAGCAGGACAGGGCCGACCTACGAGCAGTACTTC
CDR3: CATSRTGPTYEQYF

V: TRBV19
J: TRBJ2-1
size: -
D: -
DNA: TGTGCCAGTAATCTACGGCAGACGGGAAATGAGCAGTTCTTC
CDR3: CASNLRQTGNEQFF

V: TRBV24-1
J: TRBJ2-3
size: -
D: -
DNA: TGTGCCACCAGTGAAAAGAAAGATACGCAGTATTTT
CDR3: CATSEKKDTQYF

V: TRBV5-1
J: TRBJ1-1
size: many
D: -
DNA: TGCGCCAGCAGCTTGAACCTATTGAACACTGAAGCTTTCTTT
CDR3: CASSLNLLNTEAFF

V: TRBV10-2
J: TRBJ2-4
size: -
D: -
DNA: TGCGCCAGCAGTGAGTCGGGCAGTATAGCCAAAAACATTCAGTACTTC
CDR3: CASSESGSIAKNIQYF

V: TRBV29-1
J: TRBJ2-7
size: many
D: -
DNA: TGCAGCGTTGGGGACAATTGGGAGGGCGAGCAGTACTTC
CDR3: CSVGDNWEGEQYF

V: TRBV7-9
J: TRBJ2-7
size: -
D: TRBD2
DNA: TGTGCCAGCAGCCCAAATAGCGGGAGCTACGAGCAGTACTTC
CDR3: CASSPNSGSYEQYF

V: TRBV2
J: TRBJ2-2
size: -
D: -
DNA: TGTGCCAGCGGTGCGTGGAGGGTGCTGAGAGGGGAGCTGTTTTTT
CDR3: CASGAWRVLRGELFF

V: TRBV19
J: TRBJ2-7
size: many
D: TRBD2
DNA: TGTGCCAGTAGTATAGGCGCGGGAGCGGTTTTGTACGAGCAGTACTTC
CDR3: CASSIGAGAVLYEQYF

V: TRBV25-1
J: TRBJ2-3
size: -
D: TRBD2
DNA: TGTGCCAGCAGTGAATCCCCCGGACTAGCGGAAATCACAGATACGCAGTATTTT
CDR3: CASSESPGLAEITDTQYF

V: TRBV7-2
J: TRBJ1-6
size: -
D: -
DNA: TGTGCCAGCAGCTTAGGACCACCTAATTCACCCCTCCACTTT
CDR3: CASSLGPPNSPLHF

V: TRBV5-1
J: TRBJ1-1
size: many
D: -
DNA: TGCGCCAGCAGCTCCTCTGAGGGGACTGAAGCTTTCTTT
CDR3: CASSSSEGTEAFF

V: TRBV2
J: TRBJ1-5
size: -
D: TRBD1
DNA: TGTGCCAGCAGGGGGACAGGCGCAGCAGGCCAGCCCCAGCATTTT
CDR3: CASRGTGAAGQPQHF

V: TRBV29-1
J: TRBJ1-6
size: -
D: -
DNA: TGCAGCGTTGCTCCAGGCGCGAATTCACCCCTCCACTTT
CDR3: CSVAPGANSPLHF

V: TRBV18
J: TRBJ2-7
size: -
D: -
DNA: TGTGCCAGCTCACCGACGGGACGGCGGGGAAGCGAGCAGTACTTC
CDR3: CASSPTGRRGSEQYF

V: TRBV20-1
J: TRBJ1-4
size: -
D: -
DNA: TGCAGTGCTAGCGGGATGGAGCAGTTTAATGAAAAACTGTTTTTT
CDR3: CSASGMEQFNEKLFF

V: TRBV5-1
J: TRBJ2-5
size: -
D: TRBD2
DNA: TGCGCCAGCAGCTTGGAGATGGGAGGGGAGACCCAGTACTTC
CDR3: CASSLEMGGETQYF

V: TRBV7-2
J: TRBJ2-7
size: -
D: TRBD2
DNA: TGTGCCAGCAGCTTATACGTGGCTAGCGGGTCGTTTACTTCCTACGAGCAGTACTTC
CDR3: CASSLYVASGSFTSYEQYF

V: TRBV19
J: TRBJ1-1
size: many
D: -
DNA: TGTGCCAGTAGTACTTACGGGAACACTGAAGCTTTCTTT
CDR3: CASSTYGNTEAFF